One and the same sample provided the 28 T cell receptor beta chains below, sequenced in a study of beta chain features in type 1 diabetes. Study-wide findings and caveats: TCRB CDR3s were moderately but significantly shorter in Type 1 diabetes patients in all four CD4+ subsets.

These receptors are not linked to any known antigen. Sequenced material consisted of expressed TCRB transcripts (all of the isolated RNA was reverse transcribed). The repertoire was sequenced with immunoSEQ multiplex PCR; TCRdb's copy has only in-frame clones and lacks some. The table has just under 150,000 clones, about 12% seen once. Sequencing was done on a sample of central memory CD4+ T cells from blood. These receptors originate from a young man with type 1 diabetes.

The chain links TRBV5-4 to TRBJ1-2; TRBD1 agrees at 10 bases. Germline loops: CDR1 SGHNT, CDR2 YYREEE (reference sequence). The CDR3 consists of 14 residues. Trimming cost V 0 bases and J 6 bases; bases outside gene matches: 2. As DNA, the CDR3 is TGTGCCAGCAGCTTGGGCGGACAGGGGGATGGCTACACCTTC. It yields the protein CASSLGGQGDGYTF.

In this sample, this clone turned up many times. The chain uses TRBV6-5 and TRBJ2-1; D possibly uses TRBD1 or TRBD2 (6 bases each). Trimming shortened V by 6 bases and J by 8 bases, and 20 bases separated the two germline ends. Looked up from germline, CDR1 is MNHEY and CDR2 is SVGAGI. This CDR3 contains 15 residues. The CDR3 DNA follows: TGTGCCAGCAGCTTAGGACAGCTCTGGGGGGATGAGCAGTTCTTC. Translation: CASSLGQLWGDEQFF.

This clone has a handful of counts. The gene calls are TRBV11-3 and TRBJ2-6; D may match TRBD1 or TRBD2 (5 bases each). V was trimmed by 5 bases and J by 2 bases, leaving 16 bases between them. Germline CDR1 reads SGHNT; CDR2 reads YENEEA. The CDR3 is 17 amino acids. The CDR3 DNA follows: TGTGCCAGCAGCCAGGACTTCTCGACAGCTGGGGCCAACGTCCTGACTTTC. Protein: CASSQDFSTAGANVLTF.

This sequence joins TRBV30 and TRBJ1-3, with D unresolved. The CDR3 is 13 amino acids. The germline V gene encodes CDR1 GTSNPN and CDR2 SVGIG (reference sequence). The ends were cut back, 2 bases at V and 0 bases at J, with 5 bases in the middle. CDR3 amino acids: CAWSMDSGNTIYF. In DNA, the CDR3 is TGTGCCTGGAGTATGGACTCTGGAAACACCATATATTTT.

CDR3 region: CASSLALRPDGSYEQYF. As DNA, the CDR3 is TGTGCCAGCAGTTTAGCCCTCCGGCCTGACGGCTCCTACGAGCAGTACTTC. The chain joins TRBV28 to TRBJ2-7; D unclear. The germline V and J ends were trimmed by 2 bases and 0 bases, with 17 bases remaining between them. Germline V gives CDR1 MDHEN, CDR2 SYDVKM. The CDR3 is made up of 17 amino acids.

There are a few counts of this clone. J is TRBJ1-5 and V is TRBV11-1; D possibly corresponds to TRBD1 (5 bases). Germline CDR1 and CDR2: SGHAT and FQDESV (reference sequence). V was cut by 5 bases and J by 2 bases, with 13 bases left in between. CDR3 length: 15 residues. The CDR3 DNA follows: TGTGCCAGCAGCACAGGCGGGGCTCGCAATCAGCCCCAGCATTTT. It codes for CASSTGGARNQPQHF. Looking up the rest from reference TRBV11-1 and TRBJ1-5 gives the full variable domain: EAEVAQSPRYKITEKSQAVAFWCDPISGHATLYWYRQILGQGPELLVQFQDESVVDDSQLPKDRFSAERLKGVDSTLKIQPAELGDSAMYLCASSTGGARNQPQHFGDGTRLSIL.

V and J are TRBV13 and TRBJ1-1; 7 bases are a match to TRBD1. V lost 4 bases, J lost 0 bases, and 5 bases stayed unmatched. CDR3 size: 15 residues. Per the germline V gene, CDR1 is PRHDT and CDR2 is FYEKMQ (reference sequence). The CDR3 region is CASSSDREVNTEAFF. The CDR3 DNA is TGTGCCAGCAGCTCTGACAGGGAGGTGAACACTGAAGCTTTCTTT.

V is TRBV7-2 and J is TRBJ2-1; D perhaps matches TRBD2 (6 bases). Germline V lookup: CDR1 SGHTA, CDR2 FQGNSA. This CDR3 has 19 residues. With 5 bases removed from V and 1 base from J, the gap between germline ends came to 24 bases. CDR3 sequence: CASSLQGGSSPLSYNEQFF. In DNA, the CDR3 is TGTGCCAGCAGCCTCCAAGGAGGGTCTAGCCCACTATCCTACAATGAGCAGTTCTTC.

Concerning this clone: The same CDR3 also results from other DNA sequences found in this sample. The CDR3 DNA reads TGTGCCAGCTCACCCGGGACAGGGATATACGAGCAGTACTTC. Translated: CASSPGTGIYEQYF. The rearrangement links TRBV18 to TRBJ2-7; the match to TRBD1 covers 9 bases. The CDR3 runs to 14 residues. Germline values: CDR1 KGHSH, CDR2 LQKENI. Trimming cost V 3 bases and J 4 bases; bases outside gene matches: 4.

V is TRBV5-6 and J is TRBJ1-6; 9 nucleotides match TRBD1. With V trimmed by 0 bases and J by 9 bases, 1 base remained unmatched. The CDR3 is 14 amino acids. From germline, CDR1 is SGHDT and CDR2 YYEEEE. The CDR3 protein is CASSLGQGGSPLHF. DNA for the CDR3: TGTGCCAGCAGCTTGGGACAGGGGGGTTCACCCCTCCACTTT.

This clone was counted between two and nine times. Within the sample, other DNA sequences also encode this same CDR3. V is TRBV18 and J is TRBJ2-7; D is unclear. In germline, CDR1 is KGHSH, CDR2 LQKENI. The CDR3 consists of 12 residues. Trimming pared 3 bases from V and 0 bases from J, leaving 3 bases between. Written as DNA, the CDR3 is TGTGCCAGCTCACCCAACTCCTACGAGCAGTACTTC. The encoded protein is CASSPNSYEQYF.

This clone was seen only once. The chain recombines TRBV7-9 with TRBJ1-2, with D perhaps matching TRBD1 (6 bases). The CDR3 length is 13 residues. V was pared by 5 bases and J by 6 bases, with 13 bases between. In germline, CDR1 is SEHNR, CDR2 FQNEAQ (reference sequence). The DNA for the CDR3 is TGTGCCAGCAGCCCCACCAGGGGAGATGGCTACACCTTC. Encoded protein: CASSPTRGDGYTF.

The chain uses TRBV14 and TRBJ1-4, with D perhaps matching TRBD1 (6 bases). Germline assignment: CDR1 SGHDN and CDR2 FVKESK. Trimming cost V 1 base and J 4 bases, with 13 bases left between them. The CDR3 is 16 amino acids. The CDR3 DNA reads TGTGCCAGCAGCCAAGGCGGAACAGGGTATAATGAAAAACTGTTTTTT. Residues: CASSQGGTGYNEKLFF.

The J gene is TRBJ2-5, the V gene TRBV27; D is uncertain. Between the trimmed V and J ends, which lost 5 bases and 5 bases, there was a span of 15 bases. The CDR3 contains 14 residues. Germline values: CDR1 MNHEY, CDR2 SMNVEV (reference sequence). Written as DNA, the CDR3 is TGTGCCAGCAGTCTCCCCCGTCTAGATGAGACCCAGTACTTC. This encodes CASSLPRLDETQYF.

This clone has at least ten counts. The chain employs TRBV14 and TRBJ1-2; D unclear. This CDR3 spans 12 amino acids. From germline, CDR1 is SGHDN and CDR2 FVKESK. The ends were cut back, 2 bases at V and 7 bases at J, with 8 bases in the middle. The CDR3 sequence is CASSQWESGYTF. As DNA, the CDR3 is TGTGCCAGCAGCCAATGGGAAAGTGGCTACACCTTC. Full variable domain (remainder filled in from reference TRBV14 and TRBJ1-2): EAGVTQFPSHSVIEKGQTVTLRCDPISGHDNLYWYRRVMGKEIKFLLHFVKESKQDESGMPNNRFLAERTGGTYSTLKVQPAELEDSGVYFCASSQWESGYTFGSGTRLTVV.

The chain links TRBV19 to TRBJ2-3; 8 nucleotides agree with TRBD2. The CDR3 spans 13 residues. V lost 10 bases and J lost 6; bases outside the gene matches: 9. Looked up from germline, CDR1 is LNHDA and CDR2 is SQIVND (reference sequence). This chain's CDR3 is CATSGLVGDTQYF. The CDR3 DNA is TGTGCCACCTCGGGACTAGTTGGCGATACGCAGTATTTT.

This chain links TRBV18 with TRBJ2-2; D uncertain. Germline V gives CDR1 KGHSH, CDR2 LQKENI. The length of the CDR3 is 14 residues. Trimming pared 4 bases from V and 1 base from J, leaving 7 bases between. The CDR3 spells CASSLRQNTGELFF. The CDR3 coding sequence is TGTGCCAGCTCACTTCGACAGAACACCGGGGAGCTGTTTTTT.

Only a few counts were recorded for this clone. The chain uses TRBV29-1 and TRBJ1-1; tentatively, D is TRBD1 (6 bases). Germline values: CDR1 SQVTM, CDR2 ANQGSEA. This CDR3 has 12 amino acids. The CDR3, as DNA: TGCACCGAGGGGGGTAGGTGGACTGAAGCTTTCTTT. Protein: CTEGGRWTEAFF.

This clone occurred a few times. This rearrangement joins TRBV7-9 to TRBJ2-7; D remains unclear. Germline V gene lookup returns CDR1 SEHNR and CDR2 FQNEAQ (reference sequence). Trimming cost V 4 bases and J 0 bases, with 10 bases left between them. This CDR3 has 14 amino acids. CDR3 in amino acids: CASSSQPNSYEQYF. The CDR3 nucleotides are TGTGCCAGCAGCTCCCAACCTAACTCCTACGAGCAGTACTTC.

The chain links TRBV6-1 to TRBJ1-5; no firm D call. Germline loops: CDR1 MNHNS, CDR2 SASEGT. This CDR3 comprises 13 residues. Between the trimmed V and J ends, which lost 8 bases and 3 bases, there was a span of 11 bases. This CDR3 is CASGRLDNQPQHF. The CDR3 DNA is TGTGCCAGCGGTCGGCTAGACAATCAGCCCCAGCATTTT.

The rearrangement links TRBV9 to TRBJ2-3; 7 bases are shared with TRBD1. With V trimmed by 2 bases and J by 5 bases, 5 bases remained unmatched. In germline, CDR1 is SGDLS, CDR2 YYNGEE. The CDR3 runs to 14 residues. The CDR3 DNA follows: TGTGCCAGCAGCGTTCTTGACAGGGAAGATACGCAGTATTTT. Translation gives CASSVLDREDTQYF.

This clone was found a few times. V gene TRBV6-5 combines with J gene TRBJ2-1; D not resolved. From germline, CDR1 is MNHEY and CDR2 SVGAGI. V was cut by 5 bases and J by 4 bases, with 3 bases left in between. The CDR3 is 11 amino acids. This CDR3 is CASSNYNEQFF. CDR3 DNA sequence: TGTGCCAGCAGTAATTACAATGAGCAGTTCTTC.

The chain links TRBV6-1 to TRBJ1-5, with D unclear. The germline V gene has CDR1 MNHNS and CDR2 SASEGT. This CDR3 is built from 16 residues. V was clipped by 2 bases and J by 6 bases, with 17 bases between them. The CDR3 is CASSEMAPALGQPQHF. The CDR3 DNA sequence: TGTGCCAGCAGTGAAATGGCACCTGCCTTGGGTCAGCCCCAGCATTTT.

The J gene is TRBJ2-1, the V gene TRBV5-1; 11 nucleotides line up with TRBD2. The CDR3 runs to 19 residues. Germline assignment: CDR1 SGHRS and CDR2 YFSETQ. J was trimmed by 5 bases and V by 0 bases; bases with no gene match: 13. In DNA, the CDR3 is TGCGCCAGCAGCTTGGACCCGAGTCGACTAGCGGGGAACCACAATGAGCAGTTCTTC. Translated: CASSLDPSRLAGNHNEQFF.

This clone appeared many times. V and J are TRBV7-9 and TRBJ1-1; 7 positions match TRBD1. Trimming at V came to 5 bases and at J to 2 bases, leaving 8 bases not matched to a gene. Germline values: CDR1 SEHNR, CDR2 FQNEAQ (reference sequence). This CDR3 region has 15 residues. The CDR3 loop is CASSLQGQFNTEAFF. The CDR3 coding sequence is TGTGCCAGCAGCCTACAGGGGCAGTTCAACACTGAAGCTTTCTTT.

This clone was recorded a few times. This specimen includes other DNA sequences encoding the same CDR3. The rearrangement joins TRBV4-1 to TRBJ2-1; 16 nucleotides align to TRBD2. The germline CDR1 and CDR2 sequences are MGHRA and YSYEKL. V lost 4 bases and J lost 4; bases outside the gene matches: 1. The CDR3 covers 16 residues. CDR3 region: CASSPGLAGGYNEQFF. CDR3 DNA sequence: TGCGCCAGCAGCCCGGGACTAGCGGGGGGGTACAATGAGCAGTTCTTC.

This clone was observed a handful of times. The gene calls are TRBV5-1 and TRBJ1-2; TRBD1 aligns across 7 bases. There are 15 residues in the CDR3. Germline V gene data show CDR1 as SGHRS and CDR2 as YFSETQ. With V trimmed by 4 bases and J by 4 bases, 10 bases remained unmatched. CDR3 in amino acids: CASSPTGSFAYGYTF. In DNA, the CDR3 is TGCGCCAGCAGCCCGACAGGGAGCTTCGCCTATGGCTACACCTTC.

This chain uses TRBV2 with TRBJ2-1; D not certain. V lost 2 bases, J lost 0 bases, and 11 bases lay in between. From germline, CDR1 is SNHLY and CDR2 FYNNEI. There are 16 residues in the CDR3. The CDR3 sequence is CASSERRQSSYNEQFF. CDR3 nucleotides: TGTGCCAGCAGTGAACGGCGCCAGAGCTCCTACAATGAGCAGTTCTTC.